This T cell receptor beta chain was retrieved from a study of control samples from healthy donors and cancer patients. Assay: immunoSEQ multiplex PCR; the TCRdb copy retains only in-frame clones and omits some. The table has about 130,000 clones, roughly 94% seen once. The sequenced material came from PBMCs. The TCR sequence derives from a man between 60 and 75 years old with colorectal cancer.

The CDR3 protein is CASGRTGSLRREQYF. The DNA of the CDR3 is TGTGCCAGCGGGCGGACAGGGAGCCTTCGACGGGAGCAGTACTTC. The V and J genes are TRBV27 and TRBJ2-7, with 8 bases lining up with TRBD1. V shed 8 bases, J shed 7 bases, and the junction held 16 bases outside the gene matches. This CDR3 is 15 amino acids long. Germline V CDR1 and CDR2: MNHEY, SMNVEV (reference sequence).